These 32 T cell receptor beta chains share one sample of origin, sequenced in a study of cytomegalovirus exposure and HLA in healthy donors. PCR involved 60 Vbeta and 13 Jbeta primers. Measured with immunoSEQ multiplex PCR; TCRdb has only the in-frame clones, and not every one. The sample includes 130,000 to 150,000 clones, 73% seen only once; the top ten take approximately 14%. The material sequenced was PBMCs. Every receptor here comes from a human donor in good health.

This clone has more than one count but fewer than ten. The CDR3 coding sequence is TGTGCCAGCAGTGCTAGCTTTGAGCAGTTCTTC. Its protein is CASSASFEQFF. The J gene is TRBJ2-1, the V gene TRBV25-1, with D possibly TRBD2 on 5 matching bases. The germline V gene has CDR1 MGHDK and CDR2 SYGVNS. The CDR3 spans 11 residues. Trimming stripped 4 bases from V and 9 bases from J, with 7 bases between.

The V gene is TRBV12-5, the J gene TRBJ2-5, with TRBD1 matching over 10 bases. The ends lost 2 bases at V and 5 bases at J; junction bases unmatched: 17. From germline, CDR1 is LGHNT and CDR2 FRNRAP. This CDR3 has 19 amino acids. Written as DNA, the CDR3 is TGTGCTAGTGGTTTGCCCTCAACGCAGGGGGACAGGGGACGGGAGACCCAGTACTTC. Translated: CASGLPSTQGDRGRETQYF.

The V and J genes are TRBV5-5 and TRBJ1-2; no clear D. This CDR3 is built from 15 residues. V shed 7 bases and J shed 4 bases, with 20 bases lying between them. Germline CDR1 and CDR2: SGHKS and YYEKEE (reference sequence). CDR3 residues: CASRREGQFIYGYTF. In DNA, the CDR3 is TGTGCCAGCCGACGGGAAGGGCAATTTATCTATGGCTACACCTTC.

The sample holds a few counts of this clone. The chain uses TRBV6-5 and TRBJ2-3; 7 positions agree with TRBD1. Germline lookup yields CDR1 MNHEY and CDR2 SVGAGI. Germline trimming cut 5 bases from V and 8 bases from J; bases unmatched to any gene: 13. The CDR3 runs 15 residues. CDR3 nucleotides: TGTGCCAGCAGTGCTCACAGGGGAGAGGGGTCTACGCAGTATTTT. This codes for CASSAHRGEGSTQYF.

Only a few counts were recorded for this clone. The chain is built from TRBV6-1 and TRBJ2-5, with D unclear. The germline CDR1 and CDR2 sequences are MNHNS and SASEGT. V was trimmed by 8 bases and J by 2 bases, leaving 18 bases between them. The CDR3 is 15 residues long. The chain's CDR3 is CASSRGLSPQETQYF. CDR3 in DNA: TGTGCCAGCTCCCGCGGTTTGAGTCCTCAAGAGACCCAGTACTTC.

V gene TRBV27 combines with J gene TRBJ2-1, with TRBD2 as a possible D gene (5 bases). V lost 3 bases to trimming and J lost 9 bases, with 9 bases between them. Germline-derived CDR1 and CDR2 are MNHEY and SMNVEV (reference sequence). The CDR3 sequence is 12 residues long. The CDR3 DNA follows: TGTGCCAGCAGTTTTAATCGGGGTGAGCAGTTCTTC. Translated, it gives CASSFNRGEQFF.

The chain is built from TRBV27 and TRBJ2-3; 10 positions match TRBD1. V dropped 8 bases and J dropped 3; count of bases not matched to a gene: 17. CDR1 MNHEY and CDR2 SMNVEV come from the germline V gene (reference sequence). The CDR3 loop spans 18 amino acids. The CDR3 sequence is CASEKGQGIARGTDTQYF. DNA of the CDR3: TGTGCCAGCGAAAAGGGACAGGGGATTGCGAGGGGAACAGATACGCAGTATTTT.

J is TRBJ2-1 and V is TRBV7-8, with D possibly TRBD2 on 6 matching bases. V was cut by 5 bases and J by 0 bases, with 8 bases left in between. The CDR3 covers 14 residues. In germline, CDR1 is SGHVS, CDR2 FQNEAQ. The CDR3 here is CASSPGVSYNEQFF. The CDR3 bases are TGTGCCAGCAGCCCGGGAGTCTCCTACAATGAGCAGTTCTTC.

V usage is TRBV9 and J usage is TRBJ2-7; 7 bases are a match to TRBD1. This CDR3 is built from 14 residues. V trimming: 3 bases; J trimming: 3 bases; junction bases outside the gene matches: 6. Germline V CDR1 and CDR2: SGDLS, YYNGEE. The CDR3 DNA follows: TGTGCCAGCAGCGGCCGGGACAGCCTCTACGAGCAGTACTTC. It codes for CASSGRDSLYEQYF.

The chain has TRBV7-9 and TRBJ1-4; TRBD1 might be the D (6 bases). The CDR3 has 15 residues. Germline CDR1 and CDR2: SEHNR and FQNEAQ (reference sequence). The germline V and J ends were trimmed by 5 bases and 8 bases, with 18 bases remaining between them. CDR3 loop: CASSPLSGHPEKLFF. The DNA for the CDR3 is TGTGCCAGCAGCCCCCTTTCGGGACATCCGGAAAAACTGTTTTTT.

This rearrangement joins TRBV2 to TRBJ2-7, with 7 bases lining up with TRBD1. Germline loops: CDR1 SNHLY, CDR2 FYNNEI. The ends lost 4 bases at V and 2 bases at J; junction bases unmatched: 8. CDR3 length equals 15 residues. The chain's CDR3 is CASSGAGTEPYEQYF. The CDR3 coding sequence is TGTGCCAGCAGTGGCGCCGGGACAGAGCCCTACGAGCAGTACTTC.

The chain joins TRBV15 to TRBJ2-7, with D possibly matching TRBD2 (6 bases). This CDR3 has 17 residues. V dropped 0 bases and J dropped 3 bases, with 18 bases sitting between them. Per the germline V gene, CDR1 is LNHNV and CDR2 is YYDKDF (reference sequence). The CDR3 DNA follows: TGTGCCACCAGCAGAGAAGACACAGCGGGCCTTTACTACGAGCAGTACTTC. Protein product: CATSREDTAGLYYEQYF.

This clone came up once. This CDR3 is CASSLGGGWDGYTF. The CDR3 nucleotides read TGCGCCAGCAGCTTGGGAGGGGGCTGGGATGGCTACACCTTC. The chain combines TRBV5-1 with TRBJ1-2; 7 nucleotides align to TRBD1. This CDR3 has 14 residues. The junction had 5 bases not matched to a gene; V was cut back by 0 bases and J by 6 bases. From germline, CDR1 is SGHRS and CDR2 YFSETQ. The full variable domain, in which reference TRBV5-1 and TRBJ1-2 provide the parts outside the CDR3, is KAGVTQTPRYLIKTRGQQVTLSCSPISGHRSVSWYQQTPGQGLQFLFEYFSETQRNKGNFPGRFSGRQFSNSRSEMNVSTLELGDSALYLCASSLGGGWDGYTFGSGTRLTVV.

The chain has TRBV15 and TRBJ1-2; D remains unclear. CDR1 is LNHNV and CDR2 is YYDKDF in the germline V gene (reference sequence). With 5 bases removed from V and 4 bases from J, the gap between germline ends came to 17 bases. The CDR3 has 15 residues. The CDR3 loop is CATSPRGSAIYGYTF. CDR3 DNA: TGTGCCACCAGCCCACGTGGGAGTGCTATCTATGGCTACACCTTC.

The table lists this clone with a count of one. The chain couples TRBV5-1 to TRBJ2-1; 7 positions agree with TRBD1. The CDR3 consists of 15 residues. With 5 bases clipped from V and 8 bases from J, the junction kept 13 bases outside the gene matches. Germline loops: CDR1 SGHRS, CDR2 YFSETQ. The CDR3, as DNA: TGCGCCAGCAGTGGAGATGCCACAGGGGTGCATGAGCAGTTCTTC. Translating it yields CASSGDATGVHEQFF.

This clone was detected only a few times. CDR3 sequence (DNA): TGTGCCATCAGTGATCACTACGGGACAGGGGGCGCGGTGATGGCAAAACTGTTTTTT. As protein: CAISDHYGTGGAVMAKLFF. The chain carries TRBV10-3 and TRBJ1-4; 12 bases are shared with TRBD1. CDR1 is ENHRY and CDR2 is SYGVKD in the germline V gene. CDR3 length: 19 residues. V dropped 3 bases and J dropped 10; count of bases not matched to a gene: 18.

CDR3 loop: CAWSRLAGNEQFF. CDR3 sequence (DNA): TGTGCCTGGTCGCGACTAGCGGGAAATGAGCAGTTCTTC. This chain uses TRBV30 with TRBJ2-1; TRBD2 aligns across 11 bases. J was trimmed by 7 bases and V by 5 bases; bases with no gene match: 4. CDR1 and CDR2 (germline): GTSNPN, SVGIG (reference sequence). The CDR3 length is 13 residues.

V gene TRBV10-3 combines with J gene TRBJ2-1; TRBD1 matches 9 bases. CDR1 is ENHRY, CDR2 SYGVKD, per germline. V lost 6 bases and J lost 2; bases outside the gene matches: 5. This CDR3 is built from 15 residues. CDR3 sequence: CAISPDRGAYNEQFF. In DNA form, the CDR3 reads TGTGCCATCAGCCCCGACAGGGGGGCCTACAATGAGCAGTTCTTC.

This clone showed up just a few times. The chain carries TRBV4-2 and TRBJ2-7, with D possibly TRBD1 on 5 matching bases. Germline loops: CDR1 LGHNA, CDR2 YNFKEQ. This CDR3 comprises 14 residues. The ends were cut back, 2 bases at V and 0 bases at J, with 8 bases in the middle. CDR3: CASSQTGSSYEQYF. The CDR3 nucleotides read TGTGCCAGCAGCCAAACAGGAAGCTCCTACGAGCAGTACTTC.

The chain combines TRBV10-2 with TRBJ1-2; 11 bases map to TRBD1. The germline gives CDR1 WSHSY, CDR2 SAAADI. Trimming at V came to 7 bases and at J to 8 bases, leaving 6 bases not matched to a gene. The length of the CDR3 is 13 residues. The CDR3 region has the DNA TGCGCCAGCATCGGACAGGGGGCGAGGGGCTACACCTTC. This gives the protein CASIGQGARGYTF.

The chain employs TRBV5-1 and TRBJ2-7, with 7 nucleotides matching TRBD1. The CDR3 runs to 14 residues. Germline loops: CDR1 SGHRS, CDR2 YFSETQ. V gave up 0 bases and J gave up 5 bases; unmatched junction bases: 5. The CDR3: CASSLAGTGDEQYF. As DNA, the CDR3 is TGCGCCAGCAGCTTGGCGGGAACAGGGGACGAGCAGTACTTC.

The CDR3 nucleotides are TGTGCCATCGCGCCCGATACAGGGGGAGGAAACACCATATATTTT. It encodes CAIAPDTGGGNTIYF. The chain uses TRBV10-3 and TRBJ1-3; 8 bases align to TRBD1. The CDR3 covers 15 residues. Germline CDR1 ENHRY, CDR2 SYGVKD. The ends lost 8 bases at V and 4 bases at J; junction bases unmatched: 10.

The chain couples TRBV6-5 to TRBJ1-2; no clear D gene. The CDR3 extends over 13 amino acids. Per the germline V gene, CDR1 is MNHEY and CDR2 is SVGAGI. Trimming removed 6 bases from V and 8 bases from J, with 16 bases in between. As DNA, the CDR3 is TGTGCCAGCAGCCCAACGCCTGGCGGCGGCTACACCTTC. It codes for CASSPTPGGGYTF.

In DNA, the CDR3 is TGTGCCAGCGAAAGGGGCTCCACAGATACGCAGTATTTT. Residues: CASERGSTDTQYF. V usage is TRBV7-2 and J usage is TRBJ2-3; the D gene is possibly TRBD1 (5 bases). Trimming cost V 8 bases and J 2 bases, with 11 bases left between them. In germline, CDR1 is SGHTA, CDR2 FQGNSA. The CDR3 covers 13 residues.

This chain joins TRBV7-2 and TRBJ1-5; 7 bases line up with TRBD1. CDR3 length: 13 amino acids. CDR1 is SGHTA, CDR2 FQGNSA, per germline. Trimming removed 5 bases from V and 9 bases from J; junction bases left unmatched: 7. Here the CDR3 DNA reads TGTGCCAGCAGCCCGGACAGGCAACGGCCCCAGCATTTT. Translation gives CASSPDRQRPQHF.

The chain uses TRBV7-2 and TRBJ2-3; tentative D call: TRBD1 (6 bases). Trimming removed 1 base from V and 3 bases from J, with 8 bases in between. Germline V gene lookup returns CDR1 SGHTA and CDR2 FQGNSA. The CDR3 is made up of 14 amino acids. Here the CDR3 DNA reads TGTGCCAGCAGCTTAGGACAGGTAACAGATACGCAGTATTTT. Protein sequence: CASSLGQVTDTQYF. The full variable domain, in which reference TRBV7-2 and TRBJ2-3 provide the parts outside the CDR3, is GAGVSQSPSNKVTEKGKDVELRCDPISGHTALYWYRQSLGQGLEFLIYFQGNSAPDKSGLPSDRFSAERTGGSVSTLTIQRTQQEDSAVYLCASSLGQVTDTQYFGPGTRLTVL.

V and J are TRBV6-1 and TRBJ1-4; possible D gene TRBD1, 6 bases. The CDR3 loop spans 12 amino acids. The V gene's germline CDR1 is MNHNS and CDR2 SASEGT. Trimming shortened V by 5 bases and J by 15 bases, and 16 bases separated the two germline ends. CDR3 protein: CASSLRDDRMFF. The CDR3 nucleotides read TGTGCCAGCAGTCTAAGGGACGACAGGATGTTTTTT.

The chain employs TRBV5-1 and TRBJ2-5; a possible D gene is TRBD1 (5 bases). Gene TRBJ2-7 matches the end of the DNA better, so the J call may be wrong. This CDR3 has 14 residues. CDR1 and CDR2 (germline): SGHRS, YFSETQ. Here the CDR3 reads CASSFMGLSYEQYF. The CDR3 coding sequence is TGCGCCAGCAGCTTTATGGGGCTCTCCTACGAGCAGTACTTC.

In its sample, this clone was seen a few times. The gene calls are TRBV27 and TRBJ2-5, with D unclear. The CDR3 extends over 16 amino acids. Germline V gene lookup returns CDR1 MNHEY and CDR2 SMNVEV (reference sequence). V was cut by 4 bases and J by 5 bases, with 20 bases left in between. The CDR3 DNA sequence: TGTGCCAGCAGTTCGGCAAGGCGGCAGTCTGGGGAGACCCAGTACTTC. It codes for CASSSARRQSGETQYF.

This clone was recorded once. The rearrangement links TRBV16 to TRBJ2-1; 8 bases align to TRBD2. This CDR3 has 16 amino acids. Looked up from germline, CDR1 is KGHSY and CDR2 is FQNENV. The V segment lost 1 base and the J segment 1 base; nucleotides outside the gene matches: 3. CDR3 in DNA: TGTGCCAGCAGCCAATTTACGGGAGGGTCCTACAATGAGCAGTTCTTC. Its protein product is CASSQFTGGSYNEQFF.

The rearrangement links TRBV27 to TRBJ1-5; no reliable D call. V lost 5 bases and J 2 bases, leaving 22 bases between the germline ends. CDR3 length: 18 residues. The germline V gene has CDR1 MNHEY and CDR2 SMNVEV (reference sequence). CDR3 loop: CASSPRLSGLGRNQPQHF. The CDR3 DNA reads as TGTGCCAGCAGTCCCCGCCTTTCGGGATTAGGTCGCAATCAGCCCCAGCATTTT.

This chain uses TRBV5-4 with TRBJ1-2; 8 nucleotides agree with TRBD1. With 4 bases clipped from V and 4 bases from J, the junction kept 9 bases outside the gene matches. The CDR3 spans 15 residues. Germline lookup yields CDR1 SGHNT and CDR2 YYREEE (reference sequence). CDR3 loop: CASSPQGQGAYGYTF. CDR3 sequence (DNA): TGTGCCAGCAGCCCACAAGGACAGGGAGCCTATGGCTACACCTTC.